A selection of T cell receptor beta chains follows, all from one sample in a study of regulatory T cells in long-lasting Graves disease. TCRdb re-derived calls from the multiplex PCR reads in MiXCR, one entry per CDR3 protein. The table includes 300,000 or so distinct CDR3 sequences, around a fifth detected once. Source: peripheral blood mononuclear cells (PBMCs), taken when the disease was refractory, from a patient treated with antithyroid drugs. Source of these receptors: a female donor with Graves disease. Both conserved end residues are part of each CDR3. The D gene is left open where the match is weak. A clone size is listed for some rows: how often the clone was seen (once, few, many), or a class if it is expanded.

CASSISGRISGETQYF TGTGCCAGCAGTATTAGCGGGAGGATCTCAGGAGAGACCCAGTACTTC TRBD2 TRBJ2-5 TRBV7-2 many
CASSLGASGRALEQYF TGTGCCAGCAGCTTAGGGGCTAGCGGGAGGGCCCTTGAGCAGTACTTC TRBD2 TRBJ2-7 TRBV11-2 few
CASSFLGTDTQYF TGTGCCAGCAGTTTTCTAGGCACAGATACGCAGTATTTT . TRBJ2-3 TRBV27 .
CASSQGAKNIQYF TGCGCCAGTTCGCAAGGGGCCAAAAACATTCAGTACTTC . TRBJ2-4 TRBV5-1 few
CASTNGRPGPPYNEQFF TGTGCCAGCACCAACGGAAGACCGGGACCCCCATACAATGAGCAGTTCTTC . TRBJ2-1 TRBV28 .
CASSQDAPRRYEKLFF TGCGCCAGCAGCCAAGACGCTCCTAGGCGATATGAAAAACTGTTTTTT . TRBJ1-4 TRBV4-3 few
CASSSHRDHEQYF TGTGCCAGCAGCTCGCACAGGGATCACGAGCAGTACTTC . TRBJ2-7 TRBV7-9 .
CASSLPPASGIKNIQYF TGTGCCAGCAGTCTACCCCCGGCTAGCGGGATCAAAAACATTCAGTACTTC TRBD2 TRBJ2-4 TRBV27 many
CASSEGAGRTYGYTF TGCGCCAGCAGTGAAGGAGCGGGACGGACGTATGGCTACACCTTC . TRBJ1-2 TRBV10-2 few
CASSIVSQGPYEQYF TGTGCCAGTAGTATCGTGTCGCAGGGACCCTACGAGCAGTACTTC . TRBJ2-7 TRBV19 .
CASSYSAAGGTDTQYF TGTGCCAGCAGTTACTCGGCAGCGGGGGGCACAGATACGCAGTATTTT TRBD2 TRBJ2-3 TRBV6-6 .
CASSRTEQETQYF TGTGCCAGCAGCCGAACAGAGCAAGAGACCCAGTACTTC . TRBJ2-5 TRBV7-9 many
CASSSGAGSPLHF TGTGCCAGCAGTTCAGGGGCAGGGTCACCCCTCCACTTT . TRBJ1-6 TRBV27 few
CASKAGDRFYNSPLHF TGTGCCAGCAAGGCAGGGGATCGTTTCTATAATTCACCCCTCCACTTT . TRBJ1-6 TRBV28 many
CASSGLLPSSYNEQFF TGTGCCAGCAGTGGGCTTTTACCGAGCTCCTACAATGAGCAGTTCTTC . TRBJ2-1 TRBV2 .
CASSQSNEKLFF TGTGCCAGCAGCCAGAGTAATGAAAAACTGTTTTTT . TRBJ1-4 TRBV7-9 .
CASSLGTSGRSGEQYF TGCGCCAGCAGCCTTGGGACTAGCGGGAGGTCCGGCGAGCAGTACTTC TRBD2 TRBJ2-7 TRBV5-1 few
CASSQGLAIYEQYF TGTGCCAGCAGCCAGGGACTAGCTATATACGAGCAGTACTTC TRBD2 TRBJ2-7 TRBV7-2 .
CASLRPFKDRGRKTEAFF TGTGCCAGCCTAAGGCCCTTTAAGGACAGGGGGCGTAAGACTGAAGCTTTCTTT TRBD1 TRBJ1-1 TRBV6-1 .
CASSLSGLGTSSYEQYF TGTGCCAGCAGCTTATCAGGGCTCGGGACTAGCAGCTACGAGCAGTACTTC TRBD2 TRBJ2-7 TRBV7-9 many
CASSATSGRAVEQYF TGTGCCAGTAGTGCGACTAGCGGGAGGGCCGTCGAGCAGTACTTC TRBD2 TRBJ2-7 TRBV19 .
CASRSIPGLASTGELFF TGTGCCAGCAGATCAATCCCCGGACTAGCGAGCACCGGGGAGCTGTTTTTT TRBD2 TRBJ2-2 TRBV3-1 many
CASSYGTFNGQYF TGTGCCAGCAGCTACGGGACATTTAACGGCCAGTACTTC . TRBJ2-5 TRBV3-1 many
CSARDFWVLGETQYF TGCAGTGCTAGAGACTTCTGGGTTTTAGGCGAGACCCAGTACTTC . TRBJ2-5 TRBV20-1 many
CASSRDTYRVGNEKLFF TGCGCCAGCAGCCGGGACACCTATAGAGTGGGTAATGAAAAACTGTTTTTT . TRBJ1-4 TRBV5-1 .
CASSHSIHEQYF TGTGCCAGCAGCCACAGCATCCACGAGCAGTACTTC . TRBJ2-7 TRBV3-1 .
CASSPRDRVYSNTEAFF TGTGCCAGCAGTCCTAGGGACAGGGTGTATTCGAACACTGAAGCTTTCTTT TRBD1 TRBJ1-1 TRBV27 many
CASSLGQKNTEAFF TGCGCCAGCAGCTTGGGACAAAAAAACACTGAAGCTTTCTTT . TRBJ1-1 TRBV5-1 many
CASSPPGTANGEQYF TGTGCCAGCAGCCCACCAGGGACAGCGAACGGAGAGCAGTACTTC TRBD1 TRBJ2-7 TRBV11-2 .
CASSFIAGVNTGELFF TGTGCCAGCAGTTTTATAGCGGGAGTAAACACCGGGGAGCTGTTTTTT TRBD2 TRBJ2-2 TRBV12-3/TRBV12-4 few
CASSLQTGKGETQYF TGCGCCAGCAGCTTACAGACAGGGAAGGGAGAGACCCAGTACTTC TRBD1 TRBJ2-5 TRBV5-1 few
CASSGGVPLDRHQTRLPYEQYF TGTGCCAGCAGTGGGGGGGTCCCCCTGGACAGACACCAGACCCGCCTGCCCTACGAGCAGTACTTC . TRBJ2-7 TRBV2 few
CASSVGGGGLQETQYF TGTGCCAGCAGCGTAGGTGGCGGGGGACTTCAAGAGACCCAGTACTTC TRBD2 TRBJ2-5 TRBV9 .
CASSPLAGGPKSRTDTQYF TGTGCCAGCAGTCCACTAGCGGGAGGGCCTAAGAGTCGGACAGATACGCAGTATTTT TRBD2 TRBJ2-3 TRBV6-1 .
CASSLSPDPGYGYTF TGTGCCAGCAGCTTATCTCCCGACCCGGGCTATGGCTACACCTTC . TRBJ1-2 TRBV7-8 many
CASSFSWSSYNEQFF TGTGCCAGCAGTTTTTCATGGAGCTCCTACAATGAGCAGTTCTTC . TRBJ2-1 TRBV12-3/TRBV12-4 .
CASRTSGTEAFF TGTGCCAGCAGGACGTCGGGCACTGAAGCTTTCTTT . TRBJ1-1 TRBV12-3/TRBV12-4 many
CASSRTTGPSYEQYF TGTGCCAGCAGCCGTACGACAGGGCCAAGCTACGAGCAGTACTTC TRBD1 TRBJ2-7 TRBV3-1 few